This TCR beta chain was captured by sequencing in a study of blood T cell repertoires in COVID-19. Study-wide context: From the United States, Italy and Spain came samples of acute and convalescent COVID-19. T cells, B-cell-depleted T cells, or PBMCs provided the cDNA or gDNA that served as material.

Per the original data handling: Nucleated cell number was recorded as an estimate derived from reference gene primer amplification. Some clones are missing from TCRdb's copy, which holds only in-frame ones; the method was immunoSEQ multiplex PCR. That table is the source of V, J and clone size, and D and trimming were worked out from the DNA. The top ten hold around 18% of the sample, which has more than 60,000 clones, approximately 85% seen once. V lost 5 bases, J lost 4 bases, and 15 bases lay in between. Germline loops: CDR1 KGHSH, CDR2 LQKENI. The CDR3 extends over 15 amino acids. Material for sequencing was peripheral blood. This receptor was identified in a human donor in a cohort sampled during active COVID-19. This chain uses TRBV18 with TRBJ1-3, with D possibly being TRBD1 (6 bases). CDR3 nucleotides: TGTGCCAGCTCATCAAACACAGGGTCGGGAAACACCATATATTTT. This codes for CASSSNTGSGNTIYF.